Below, one T cell receptor (beta chain) is given with its context. Measured with immunoSEQ multiplex PCR; TCRdb has only the in-frame clones, and not every one. The table includes approximately 330,000 clones, 80% to 90% detected once. The sample belongs to a study of blood T cell repertoires in COVID-19. The CDR3 covers 16 residues. The ends lost 2 bases at V and 0 bases at J; junction bases unmatched: 6. CDR1 SGHTA and CDR2 FQGNSA come from the germline V gene. The clonotype originates from a man younger than 40 with COVID-19, enrolled during active disease. V and J are TRBV7-2 and TRBJ1-2; TRBD1 aligns across 7 bases. The sample was peripheral blood. Written as DNA, the CDR3 is TGTGCCAGCAGCTTAATCGGGCAGGGGGCTAACTATGGCTACACCTTC. Translating it yields CASSLIGQGANYGYTF.